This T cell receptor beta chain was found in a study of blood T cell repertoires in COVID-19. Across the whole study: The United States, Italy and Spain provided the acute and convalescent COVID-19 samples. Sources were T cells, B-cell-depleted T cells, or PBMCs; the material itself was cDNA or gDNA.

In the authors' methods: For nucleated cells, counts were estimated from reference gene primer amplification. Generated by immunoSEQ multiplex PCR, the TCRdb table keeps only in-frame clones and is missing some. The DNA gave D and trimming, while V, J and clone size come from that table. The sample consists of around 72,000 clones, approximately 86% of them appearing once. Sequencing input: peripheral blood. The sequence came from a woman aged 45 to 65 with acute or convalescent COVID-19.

The CDR3 nucleotides are TGTGCCAGCAGCCCACGCGGGGGAGGGAACACCATATATTTT. Residues: CASSPRGGGNTIYF. This chain joins TRBV5-6 and TRBJ1-3; D might be TRBD1 (5 bases). Germline assignment: CDR1 SGHDT and CDR2 YYEEEE. The CDR3 is 14 amino acids. Trimming left V 4 bases short and J 7 bases short, with 15 bases between. The full variable domain, with the rest looked up from reference TRBV5-6 and TRBJ1-3, is DAGVTQSPTHLIKTRGQQVTLRCSPKSGHDTVSWYQQALGQGPQFIFQYYEEEERQRGNFPDRFSGHQFPNYSSELNVNALLLGDSALYLCASSPRGGGNTIYFGEGSWLTVV.